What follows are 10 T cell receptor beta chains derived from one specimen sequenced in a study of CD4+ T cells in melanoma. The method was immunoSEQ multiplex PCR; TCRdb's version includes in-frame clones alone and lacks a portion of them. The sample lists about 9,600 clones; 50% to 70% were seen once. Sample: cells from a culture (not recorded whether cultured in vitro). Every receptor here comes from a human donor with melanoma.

The CDR3 loop reads CSVEDDLNTEAFF. The CDR3 DNA sequence: TGCAGCGTTGAAGACGACTTAAACACTGAAGCTTTCTTT. The rearrangement links TRBV29-1 to TRBJ1-1; D gene unclear. The CDR3 is 13 amino acids. V lost 0 bases and J lost 2, with 7 bases in between. In germline, CDR1 is SQVTM, CDR2 ANQGSEA.

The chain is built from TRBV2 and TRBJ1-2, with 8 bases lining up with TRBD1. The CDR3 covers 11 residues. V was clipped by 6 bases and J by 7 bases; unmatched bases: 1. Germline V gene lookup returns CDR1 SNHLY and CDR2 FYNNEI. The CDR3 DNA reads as TGTGCCAGCAGCGACAGGGGTGGCTACACCTTC. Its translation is CASSDRGGYTF. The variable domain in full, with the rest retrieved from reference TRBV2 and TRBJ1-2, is EPEVTQTPSHQVTQMGQEVILRCVPISNHLYFYWYRQILGQKVEFLVSFYNNEISEKSEIFDDQFSVERPDGSNFTLKIRSTKLEDSAMYFCASSDRGGYTFGSGTRLTVV.

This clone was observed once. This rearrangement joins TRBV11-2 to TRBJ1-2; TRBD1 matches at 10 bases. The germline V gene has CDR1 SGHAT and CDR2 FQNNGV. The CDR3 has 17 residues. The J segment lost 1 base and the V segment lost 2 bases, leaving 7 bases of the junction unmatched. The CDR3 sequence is CASSLPRDRGGNYGYTF. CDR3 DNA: TGTGCCAGCAGCTTACCCCGGGACAGGGGAGGTAACTATGGCTACACCTTC.

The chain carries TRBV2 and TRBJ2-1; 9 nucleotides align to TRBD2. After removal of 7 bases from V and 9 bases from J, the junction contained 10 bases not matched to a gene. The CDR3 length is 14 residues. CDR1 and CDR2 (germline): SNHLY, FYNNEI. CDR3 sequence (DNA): TGTGCCAGCACCGAGGGCGGGAGGGCCACTGAGCAGTTCTTC. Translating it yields CASTEGGRATEQFF. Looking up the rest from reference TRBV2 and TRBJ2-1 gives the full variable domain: EPEVTQTPSHQVTQMGQEVILRCVPISNHLYFYWYRQILGQKVEFLVSFYNNEISEKSEIFDDQFSVERPDGSNFTLKIRSTKLEDSAMYFCASTEGGRATEQFFGPGTRLTVL.

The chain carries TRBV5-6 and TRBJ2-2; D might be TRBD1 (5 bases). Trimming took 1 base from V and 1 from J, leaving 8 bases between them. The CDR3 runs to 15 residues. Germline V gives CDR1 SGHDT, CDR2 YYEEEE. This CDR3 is CASSLYRRNTGELFF. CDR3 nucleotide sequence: TGTGCCAGCAGCTTGTACAGGAGGAACACCGGGGAGCTGTTTTTT.

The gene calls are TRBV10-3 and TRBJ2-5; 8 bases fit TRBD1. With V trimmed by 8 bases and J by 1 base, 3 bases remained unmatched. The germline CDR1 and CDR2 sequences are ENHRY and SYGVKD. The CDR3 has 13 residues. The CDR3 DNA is TGTGCCATCGGGGGACAGGCCCAAGAGACCCAGTACTTC. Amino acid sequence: CAIGGQAQETQYF.

CDR3 residues: CASKPPFGVYNEQFF. In nucleotides, the CDR3 is TGTGCCAGCAAGCCACCTTTCGGGGTTTACAATGAGCAGTTCTTC. This chain joins TRBV6-1 and TRBJ2-1, with D perhaps TRBD2 (5 bases). The CDR3 is 15 amino acids. The ends were cut back, 7 bases at V and 4 bases at J, with 17 bases in the middle. The germline V gene encodes CDR1 MNHNS and CDR2 SASEGT.

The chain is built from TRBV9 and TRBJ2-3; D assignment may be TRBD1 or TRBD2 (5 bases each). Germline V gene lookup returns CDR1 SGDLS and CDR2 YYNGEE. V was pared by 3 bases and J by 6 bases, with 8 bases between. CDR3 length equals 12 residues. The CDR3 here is CASSGGMDTQYF. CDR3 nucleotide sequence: TGTGCCAGCAGCGGGGGGATGGATACGCAGTATTTT.

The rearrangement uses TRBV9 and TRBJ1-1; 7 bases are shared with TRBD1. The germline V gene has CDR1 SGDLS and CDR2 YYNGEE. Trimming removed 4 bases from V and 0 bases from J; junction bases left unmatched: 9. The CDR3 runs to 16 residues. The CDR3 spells CASSPGQARMNTEAFF. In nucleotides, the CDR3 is TGTGCCAGCAGCCCCGGACAGGCGAGAATGAACACTGAAGCTTTCTTT. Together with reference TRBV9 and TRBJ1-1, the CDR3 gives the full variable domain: DSGVTQTPKHLITATGQRVTLRCSPRSGDLSVYWYQQSLDQGLQFLIQYYNGEERAKGNILERFSAQQFPDLHSELNLSSLELGDSALYFCASSPGQARMNTEAFFGQGTRLTVV.

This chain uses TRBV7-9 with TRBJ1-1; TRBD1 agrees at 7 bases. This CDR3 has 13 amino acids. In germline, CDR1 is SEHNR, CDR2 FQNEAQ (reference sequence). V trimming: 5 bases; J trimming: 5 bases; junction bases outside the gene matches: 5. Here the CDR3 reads CASSPQGNTEAFF. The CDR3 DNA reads TGTGCCAGCAGCCCACAGGGGAATACTGAAGCTTTCTTT. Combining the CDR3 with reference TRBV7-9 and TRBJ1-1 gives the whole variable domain DTGVSQNPRHKITKRGQNVTFRCDPISEHNRLYWYRQTLGQGPEFLTYFQNEAQLEKSRLLSDRFSAERPKGSFSTLEIQRTEQGDSAMYLCASSPQGNTEAFFGQGTRLTVV.